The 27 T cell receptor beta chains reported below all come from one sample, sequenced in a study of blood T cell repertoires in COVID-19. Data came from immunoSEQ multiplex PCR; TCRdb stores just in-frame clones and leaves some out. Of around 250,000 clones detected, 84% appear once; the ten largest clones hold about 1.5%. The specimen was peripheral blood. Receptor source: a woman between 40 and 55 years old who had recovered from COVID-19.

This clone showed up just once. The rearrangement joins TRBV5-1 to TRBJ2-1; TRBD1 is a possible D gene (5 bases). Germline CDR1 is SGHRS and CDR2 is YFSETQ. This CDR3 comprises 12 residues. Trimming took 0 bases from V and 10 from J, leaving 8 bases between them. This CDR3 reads CASSLGQQEQFF. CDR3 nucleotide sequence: TGCGCCAGCAGCTTGGGACAGCAGGAGCAGTTCTTC. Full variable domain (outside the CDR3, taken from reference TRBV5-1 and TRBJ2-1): KAGVTQTPRYLIKTRGQQVTLSCSPISGHRSVSWYQQTPGQGLQFLFEYFSETQRNKGNFPGRFSGRQFSNSRSEMNVSTLELGDSALYLCASSLGQQEQFFGPGTRLTVL.

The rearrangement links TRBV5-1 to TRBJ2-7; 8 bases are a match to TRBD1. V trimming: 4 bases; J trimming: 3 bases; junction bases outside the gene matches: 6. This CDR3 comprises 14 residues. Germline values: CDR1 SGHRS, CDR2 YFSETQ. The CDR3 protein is CASSKGQGNYEQYF. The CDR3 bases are TGCGCCAGCAGCAAAGGACAGGGAAACTACGAGCAGTACTTC. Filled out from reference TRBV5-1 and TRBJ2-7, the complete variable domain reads KAGVTQTPRYLIKTRGQQVTLSCSPISGHRSVSWYQQTPGQGLQFLFEYFSETQRNKGNFPGRFSGRQFSNSRSEMNVSTLELGDSALYLCASSKGQGNYEQYFGPGTRLTVT.

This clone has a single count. CDR3 nucleotide sequence: TGCGCCACCCTGGGGGGATTGACAGGGGACACTGAAGCTTTCTTT. This gives the protein CATLGGLTGDTEAFF. This chain connects TRBV10-2 to TRBJ1-1; 8 bases line up with TRBD1. The CDR3 has 15 amino acids. Per germline, CDR1 WSHSY and CDR2 SAAADI. The trim removed 10 bases at V and 3 bases at J, leaving 13 bases unmatched.

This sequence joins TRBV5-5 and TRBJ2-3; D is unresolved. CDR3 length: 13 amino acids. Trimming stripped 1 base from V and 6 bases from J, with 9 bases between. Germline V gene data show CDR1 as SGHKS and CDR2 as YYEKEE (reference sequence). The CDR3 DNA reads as TGTGCCAGCAGCTTGCAGAGGTCTGATACGCAGTATTTT. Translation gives CASSLQRSDTQYF.

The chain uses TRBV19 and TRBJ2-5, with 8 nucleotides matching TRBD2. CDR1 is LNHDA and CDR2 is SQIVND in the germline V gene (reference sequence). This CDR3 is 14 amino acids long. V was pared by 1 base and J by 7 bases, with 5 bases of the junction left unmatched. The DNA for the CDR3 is TGTGCCAGTAGTATAGGTGGCAGCGGGGGGACCCAGTACTTC. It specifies CASSIGGSGGTQYF.

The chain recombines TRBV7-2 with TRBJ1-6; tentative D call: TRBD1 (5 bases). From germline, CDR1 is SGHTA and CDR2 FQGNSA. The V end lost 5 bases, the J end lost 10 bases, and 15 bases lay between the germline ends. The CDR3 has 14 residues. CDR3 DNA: TGTGCCAGCAGCCAGGACACCGCTCGCTCACCCCTCCACTTT. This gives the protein CASSQDTARSPLHF.

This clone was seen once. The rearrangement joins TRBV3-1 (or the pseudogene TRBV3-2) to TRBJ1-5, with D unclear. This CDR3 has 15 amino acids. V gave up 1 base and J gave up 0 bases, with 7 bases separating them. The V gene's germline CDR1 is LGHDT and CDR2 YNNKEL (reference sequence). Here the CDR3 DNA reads TGTGCCAGCAGCCAAGGACTGACTAGCAATCAGCCCCAGCATTTT. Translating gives CASSQGLTSNQPQHF.

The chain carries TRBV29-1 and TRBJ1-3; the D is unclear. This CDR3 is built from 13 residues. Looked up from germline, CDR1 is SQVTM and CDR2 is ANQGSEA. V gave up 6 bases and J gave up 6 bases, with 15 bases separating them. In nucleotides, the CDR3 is TGCAGCGTATACAGTGCCCTGGAAAACACCATATATTTT. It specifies CSVYSALENTIYF.

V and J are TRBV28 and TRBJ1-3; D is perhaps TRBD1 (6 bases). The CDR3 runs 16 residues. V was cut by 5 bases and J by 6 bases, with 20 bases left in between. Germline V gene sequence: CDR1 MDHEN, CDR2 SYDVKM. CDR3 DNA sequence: TGTGCCAGCAGTATACCGGGACAAGTTAAAGCAAACACCATATATTTT. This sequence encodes CASSIPGQVKANTIYF.

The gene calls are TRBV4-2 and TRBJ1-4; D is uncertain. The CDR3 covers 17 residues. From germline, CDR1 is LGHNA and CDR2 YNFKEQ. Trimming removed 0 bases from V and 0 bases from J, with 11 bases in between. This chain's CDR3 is CASSQEMLDATNEKLFF. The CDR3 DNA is TGTGCCAGCAGCCAAGAAATGCTAGATGCAACTAATGAAAAACTGTTTTTT.

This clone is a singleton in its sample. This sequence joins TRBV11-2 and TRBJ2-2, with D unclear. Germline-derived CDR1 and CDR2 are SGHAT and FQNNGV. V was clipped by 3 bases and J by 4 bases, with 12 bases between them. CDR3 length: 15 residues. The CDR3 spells CASSFRSGSTGELFF. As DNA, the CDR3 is TGTGCCAGCAGCTTCAGGTCCGGTAGCACCGGGGAGCTGTTTTTT.

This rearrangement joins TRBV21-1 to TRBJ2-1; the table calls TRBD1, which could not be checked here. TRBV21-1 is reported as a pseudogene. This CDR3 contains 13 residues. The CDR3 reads CASSKTGPNKQFF. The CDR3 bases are TGTGCCAGCAGCAAGACAGGGCCAAACAAGCAGTTCTTC.

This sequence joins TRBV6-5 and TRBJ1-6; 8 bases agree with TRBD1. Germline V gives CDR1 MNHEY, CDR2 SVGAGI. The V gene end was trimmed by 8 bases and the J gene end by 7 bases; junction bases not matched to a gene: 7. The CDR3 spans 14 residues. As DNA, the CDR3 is TGTGCCAGCCGTTGGGACAGGAGAAATTCACCCCTCCACTTT. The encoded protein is CASRWDRRNSPLHF.

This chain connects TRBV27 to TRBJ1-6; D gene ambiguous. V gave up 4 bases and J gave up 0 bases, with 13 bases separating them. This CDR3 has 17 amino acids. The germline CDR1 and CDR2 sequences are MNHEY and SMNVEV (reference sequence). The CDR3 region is CASSSRVRSSYNSPLHF. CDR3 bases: TGTGCCAGCAGTTCCCGGGTTCGGAGCTCCTATAATTCACCCCTCCACTTT.

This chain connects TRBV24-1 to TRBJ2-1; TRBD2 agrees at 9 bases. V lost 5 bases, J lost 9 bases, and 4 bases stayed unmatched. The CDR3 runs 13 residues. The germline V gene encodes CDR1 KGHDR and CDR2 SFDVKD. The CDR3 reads CATSGGLATEQFF. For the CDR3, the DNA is TGTGCCACCAGTGGAGGACTAGCGACTGAGCAGTTCTTC.

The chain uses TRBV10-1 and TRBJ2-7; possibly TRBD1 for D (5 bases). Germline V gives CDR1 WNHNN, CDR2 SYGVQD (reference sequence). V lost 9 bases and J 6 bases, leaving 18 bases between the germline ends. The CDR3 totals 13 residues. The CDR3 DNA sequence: TGCGCCAGAGGGGCAGGGATATCAGGCGAGCAGTACTTC. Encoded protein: CARGAGISGEQYF.

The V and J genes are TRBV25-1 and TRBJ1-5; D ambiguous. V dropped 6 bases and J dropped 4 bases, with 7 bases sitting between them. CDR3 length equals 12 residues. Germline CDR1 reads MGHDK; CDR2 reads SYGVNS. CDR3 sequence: CASRGGNQPQHF. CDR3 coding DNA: TGTGCCAGCAGGGGAGGGAATCAGCCCCAGCATTTT.

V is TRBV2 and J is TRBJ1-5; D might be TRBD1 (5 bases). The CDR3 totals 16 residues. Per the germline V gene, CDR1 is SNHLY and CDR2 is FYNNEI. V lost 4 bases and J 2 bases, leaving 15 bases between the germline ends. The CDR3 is CASSGGAAQGNQPQHF. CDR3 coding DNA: TGTGCCAGCAGTGGCGGGGCCGCACAGGGCAATCAGCCCCAGCATTTT. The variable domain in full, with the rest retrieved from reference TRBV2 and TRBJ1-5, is EPEVTQTPSHQVTQMGQEVILRCVPISNHLYFYWYRQILGQKVEFLVSFYNNEISEKSEIFDDQFSVERPDGSNFTLKIRSTKLEDSAMYFCASSGGAAQGNQPQHFGDGTRLSIL.

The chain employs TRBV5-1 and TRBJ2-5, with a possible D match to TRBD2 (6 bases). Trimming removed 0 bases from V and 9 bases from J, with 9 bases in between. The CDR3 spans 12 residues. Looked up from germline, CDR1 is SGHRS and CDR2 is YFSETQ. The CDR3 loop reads CASSLVGGAQYF. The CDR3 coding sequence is TGCGCCAGCAGCTTGGTTGGAGGGGCCCAGTACTTC.

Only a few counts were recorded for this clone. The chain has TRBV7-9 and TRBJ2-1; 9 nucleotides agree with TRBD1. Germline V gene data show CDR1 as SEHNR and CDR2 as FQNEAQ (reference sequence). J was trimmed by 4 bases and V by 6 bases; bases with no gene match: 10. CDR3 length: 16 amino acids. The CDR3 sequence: CASRSNTGGGYNEQFF. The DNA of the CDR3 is TGTGCCAGCAGGTCTAATACAGGGGGCGGGTACAATGAGCAGTTCTTC.

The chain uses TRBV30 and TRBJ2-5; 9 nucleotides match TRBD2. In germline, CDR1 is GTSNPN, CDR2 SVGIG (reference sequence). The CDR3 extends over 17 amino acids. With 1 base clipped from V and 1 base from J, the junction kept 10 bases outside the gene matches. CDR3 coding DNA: TGTGCCTGGAGTGATCTGCGGGGGGGCCGGGGCCAAGAGACCCAGTACTTC. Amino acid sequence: CAWSDLRGGRGQETQYF.

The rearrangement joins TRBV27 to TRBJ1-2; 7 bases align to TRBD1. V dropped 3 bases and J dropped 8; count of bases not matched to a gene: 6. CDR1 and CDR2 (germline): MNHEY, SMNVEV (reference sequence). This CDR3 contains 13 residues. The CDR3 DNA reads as TGTGCCAGCAGTTTCAAATGGGACAGCGGCTACACCTTC. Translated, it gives CASSFKWDSGYTF.

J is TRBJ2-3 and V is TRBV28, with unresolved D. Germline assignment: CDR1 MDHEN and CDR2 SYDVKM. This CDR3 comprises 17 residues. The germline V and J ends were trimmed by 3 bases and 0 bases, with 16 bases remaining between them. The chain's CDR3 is CASSLLGPFASTDTQYF. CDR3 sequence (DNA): TGTGCCAGCAGTTTGCTTGGGCCGTTTGCTAGCACAGATACGCAGTATTTT.

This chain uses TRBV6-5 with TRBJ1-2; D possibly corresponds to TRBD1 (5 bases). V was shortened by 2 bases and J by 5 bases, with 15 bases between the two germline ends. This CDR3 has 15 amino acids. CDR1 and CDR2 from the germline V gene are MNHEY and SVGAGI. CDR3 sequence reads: CASSYQQGLGYGYTF. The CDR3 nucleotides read TGTGCCAGCAGTTACCAGCAGGGACTAGGGTATGGCTACACCTTC.

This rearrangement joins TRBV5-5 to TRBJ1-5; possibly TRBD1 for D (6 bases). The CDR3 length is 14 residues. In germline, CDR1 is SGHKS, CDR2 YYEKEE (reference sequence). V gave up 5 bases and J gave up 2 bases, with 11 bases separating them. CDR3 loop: CASSLGGGNQPQHF. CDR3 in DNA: TGTGCCAGCAGTCTAGGGGGAGGCAATCAGCCCCAGCATTTT.

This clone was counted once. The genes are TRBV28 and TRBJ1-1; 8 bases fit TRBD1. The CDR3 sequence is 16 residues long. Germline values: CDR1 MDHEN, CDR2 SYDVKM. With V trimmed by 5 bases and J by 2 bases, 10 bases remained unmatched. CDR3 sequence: CASSPPQGALNTEAFF. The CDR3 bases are TGTGCCAGCAGTCCGCCGCAGGGGGCCTTAAACACTGAAGCTTTCTTT. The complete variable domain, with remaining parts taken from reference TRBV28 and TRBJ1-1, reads DVKVTQSSRYLVKRTGEKVFLECVQDMDHENMFWYRQDPGLGLRLIYFSYDVKMKEKGDIPEGYSVSREKKERFSLILESASTNQTSMYLCASSPPQGALNTEAFFGQGTRLTVV.

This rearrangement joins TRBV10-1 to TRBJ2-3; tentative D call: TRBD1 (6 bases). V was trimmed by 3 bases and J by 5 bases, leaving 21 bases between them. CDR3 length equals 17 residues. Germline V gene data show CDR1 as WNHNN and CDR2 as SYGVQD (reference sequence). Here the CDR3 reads CASSDLLTGSLRDTQYF. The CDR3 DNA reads TGCGCCAGCAGTGACCTACTGACAGGTTCGTTGCGAGATACGCAGTATTTT.